One sample yielded the 22 T cell receptor beta chains listed below, sequenced in a study of cytomegalovirus exposure and HLA in healthy donors. Use of 60 Vbeta and 13 Jbeta primers characterized the PCR. Clones were read by immunoSEQ multiplex PCR, and TCRdb kept only the in-frame ones, dropping some. This table has around 210,000 clones, about 85% appearing once. Sequencing was carried out using PBMCs. Every receptor here comes from a male donor in good health and CMV-seropositive.

The rearrangement joins TRBV14 to TRBJ2-3; possibly TRBD2 for D (5 bases). The CDR3 loop spans 12 amino acids. Per the germline V gene, CDR1 is SGHDN and CDR2 is FVKESK. V lost 6 bases, J lost 7 bases, and 11 bases lay in between. The CDR3 is CASSYEGNTQYF. Written as DNA, the CDR3 is TGTGCCAGCAGTTACGAGGGTAATACGCAGTATTTT.

The rearrangement uses TRBV5-4 and TRBJ2-1; 8 bases fit TRBD1. The CDR3 is 15 amino acids. V gave up 4 bases and J gave up 1 base; unmatched junction bases: 4. CDR1 and CDR2 (germline): SGHNT, YYREEE (reference sequence). The CDR3 protein is CASSRGQGSYNEQFF. Written as DNA, the CDR3 is TGTGCCAGCAGCCGAGGACAGGGATCCTACAATGAGCAGTTCTTC.

The chain carries TRBV2 and TRBJ2-4; D may be TRBD1 (7 bases). V shed 6 bases and J shed 0 bases, with 12 bases lying between them. From germline, CDR1 is SNHLY and CDR2 FYNNEI. The CDR3 totals 15 residues. The DNA of the CDR3 is TGTGCCAGCAGCGCGGGACAGCCAGCCAAAAACATTCAGTACTTC. This codes for CASSAGQPAKNIQYF. Full variable domain (remainder filled in from reference TRBV2 and TRBJ2-4): EPEVTQTPSHQVTQMGQEVILRCVPISNHLYFYWYRQILGQKVEFLVSFYNNEISEKSEIFDDQFSVERPDGSNFTLKIRSTKLEDSAMYFCASSAGQPAKNIQYFGAGTRLSVL.

In DNA, the CDR3 is TGTGCCAGTAGGCTTTCTATCGGGAACAATGAGCAGTTCTTC. Translating it yields CASRLSIGNNEQFF. The gene calls are TRBV19 and TRBJ2-1; the D gene is possibly TRBD2 (5 bases). The V and J ends lost 6 bases and 5 bases respectively, with 14 bases between them. The CDR3 loop spans 14 amino acids. Looked up from germline, CDR1 is LNHDA and CDR2 is SQIVND (reference sequence).

The chain combines TRBV28 with TRBJ1-1; unclear D gene. V was shortened by 6 bases and J by 11 bases, with 16 bases between the two germline ends. The CDR3 has 12 residues. Germline values: CDR1 MDHEN, CDR2 SYDVKM. The CDR3 is CASSQTRSGAFF. The CDR3 DNA reads as TGTGCCAGCAGCCAAACACGGAGCGGGGCTTTCTTT. Together with reference TRBV28 and TRBJ1-1, the CDR3 gives the full variable domain: DVKVTQSSRYLVKRTGEKVFLECVQDMDHENMFWYRQDPGLGLRLIYFSYDVKMKEKGDIPEGYSVSREKKERFSLILESASTNQTSMYLCASSQTRSGAFFGQGTRLTVV.

This chain connects TRBV27 to TRBJ2-7; weak D call: TRBD1 (6 bases). The germline CDR1 and CDR2 sequences are MNHEY and SMNVEV (reference sequence). This CDR3 comprises 12 residues. V gave up 7 bases and J gave up 6 bases, with 13 bases separating them. The CDR3 nucleotides read TGTGCCAGCATGGGGGCTAGGTGCGAGCAGTACTTC. It yields the protein CASMGARCEQYF.

On this clone: At the DNA level, this CDR3 is encoded by other sequences in the same sample as well. V and J are TRBV18 and TRBJ1-5; TRBD1 aligns across 7 bases. The CDR3 loop spans 14 amino acids. V dropped 2 bases and J dropped 4; count of bases not matched to a gene: 2. CDR1 and CDR2 (germline): KGHSH, LQKENI. CDR3 coding DNA: TGTGCCAGCTCACCAGGGACAGAAAATCAGCCCCAGCATTTT. Translated, it gives CASSPGTENQPQHF.

V and J are TRBV10-3 and TRBJ1-1; D gene ambiguous. In germline, CDR1 is ENHRY, CDR2 SYGVKD. With 3 bases removed from V and 3 bases from J, the gap between germline ends came to 8 bases. The CDR3 contains 13 residues. CDR3 sequence reads: CAISEIVDTEAFF. The CDR3 bases are TGTGCCATCAGTGAAATTGTAGACACTGAAGCTTTCTTT.

V gene TRBV6-5 combines with J gene TRBJ2-3, with D uncertain. There are 14 residues in the CDR3. V dropped 4 bases and J dropped 2 bases, with 10 bases sitting between them. Germline CDR1 reads MNHEY; CDR2 reads SVGAGI. CDR3 in amino acids: CASSSPSYTDTQYF. The CDR3 DNA reads as TGTGCCAGCAGTTCCCCGTCCTACACAGATACGCAGTATTTT.

The chain recombines TRBV9 with TRBJ1-2, with D possibly TRBD1 on 6 matching bases. Germline V gene data show CDR1 as SGDLS and CDR2 as YYNGEE. This CDR3 spans 13 amino acids. With 2 bases removed from V and 4 bases from J, the gap between germline ends came to 9 bases. CDR3 in DNA: TGTGCCAGCAGCGTGGACAGCAGCTATGGCTACACCTTC. Its translation is CASSVDSSYGYTF.

This chain joins TRBV18 and TRBJ2-7; 12 bases map to TRBD2. The ends lost 6 bases at V and 3 bases at J; junction bases unmatched: 6. In germline, CDR1 is KGHSH, CDR2 LQKENI. The CDR3 spans 15 residues. CDR3 in amino acids: CASSFGTSGLYEQYF. CDR3 bases: TGTGCCAGCTCTTTTGGGACTAGCGGGCTCTACGAGCAGTACTTC.

This sequence joins TRBV6-6 and TRBJ1-5; TRBD1 matches 8 bases. The CDR3 sequence is 15 residues long. Germline trimming cut 5 bases from V and 5 bases from J; bases unmatched to any gene: 8. Germline V gene lookup returns CDR1 MNHNY and CDR2 SVGAGI (reference sequence). CDR3 sequence: CASSTGQVVYQPQHF. DNA of the CDR3: TGTGCCAGCAGTACGGGACAGGTCGTTTATCAGCCCCAGCATTTT.

The chain joins TRBV6-1 to TRBJ2-3; 10 positions match TRBD2. Germline CDR1 and CDR2: MNHNS and SASEGT. V dropped 2 bases and J dropped 2; count of bases not matched to a gene: 7. The CDR3 is 17 residues long. The CDR3 reads CASSERTSGVYTDTQYF. CDR3 bases: TGTGCCAGCAGTGAAAGGACTAGCGGAGTCTACACAGATACGCAGTATTTT.

The V gene is TRBV27, the J gene TRBJ2-7, with D possibly TRBD2 on 5 matching bases. V lost 6 bases and J 2 bases, leaving 20 bases between the germline ends. CDR1 MNHEY and CDR2 SMNVEV come from the germline V gene (reference sequence). CDR3 size: 16 residues. The DNA of the CDR3 is TGTGCCAGCAGAGGAAGCCGGGAAATTAAGCCCTACGAGCAGTACTTC. Protein sequence: CASRGSREIKPYEQYF.

The chain is built from TRBV9 and TRBJ2-5, with 7 bases that match TRBD2. The J segment lost 4 bases and the V segment lost 0 bases, leaving 6 bases of the junction unmatched. This CDR3 contains 15 residues. Germline values: CDR1 SGDLS, CDR2 YYNGEE. The CDR3 spells CASSVGAGAPETQYF. In DNA, the CDR3 is TGTGCCAGCAGCGTAGGTGCGGGAGCCCCAGAGACCCAGTACTTC.

This clone was observed a single time. This chain uses TRBV30 with TRBJ1-2, with TRBD1 identical over 7 bases. Germline V gives CDR1 GTSNPN, CDR2 SVGIG (reference sequence). The V and J ends lost 5 bases and 1 base, in that order; junction bases with no gene match: 4. CDR3 size: 13 residues. In DNA form, the CDR3 reads TGTGCCTGGCGGGACAGCTATAACTATGGCTACACCTTC. It yields the protein CAWRDSYNYGYTF.

The chain recombines TRBV5-8 with TRBJ1-1; D is perhaps TRBD1 (5 bases). V was clipped by 4 bases and J by 5 bases, with 15 bases between them. The germline V gene encodes CDR1 SGHTS and CDR2 YDEGEE. The CDR3 contains 14 residues. CDR3 sequence reads: CASSPRVQGTEAFF. CDR3 bases: TGTGCCAGCAGCCCCAGGGTCCAAGGGACTGAAGCTTTCTTT.

The chain employs TRBV5-5 and TRBJ1-5, with TRBD1 matching 9 bases. V was pared by 4 bases and J by 1 base, with 12 bases of the junction left unmatched. The CDR3 spans 18 residues. The germline gives CDR1 SGHKS, CDR2 YYEKEE (reference sequence). The CDR3 spells CASSPLTGGGLSNQPQHF. The CDR3 nucleotides are TGTGCCAGCAGCCCACTAACAGGGGGCGGCTTGAGCAATCAGCCCCAGCATTTT.

This clone has only a few counts. The V call is TRBV5-1, the J call TRBJ2-7, with no clear D. The CDR3 has 13 residues. CDR1 is SGHRS, CDR2 YFSETQ, per germline. Trimming took off 0 bases at V and 3 bases at J, with 7 bases between the two ends. This CDR3 reads CASSLVSDYEQYF. CDR3 sequence (DNA): TGCGCCAGCAGCTTGGTTTCAGACTACGAGCAGTACTTC. Filled out from reference TRBV5-1 and TRBJ2-7, the complete variable domain reads KAGVTQTPRYLIKTRGQQVTLSCSPISGHRSVSWYQQTPGQGLQFLFEYFSETQRNKGNFPGRFSGRQFSNSRSEMNVSTLELGDSALYLCASSLVSDYEQYFGPGTRLTVT.

J is TRBJ1-5 and V is TRBV19; D ambiguous. The CDR3 spans 15 residues. V lost 3 bases, J lost 0 bases, and 9 bases lay in between. CDR1 is LNHDA and CDR2 is SQIVND in the germline V gene (reference sequence). In DNA form, the CDR3 reads TGTGCCAGTAGTATTACAGTCGATAGCAATCAGCCCCAGCATTTT. It encodes CASSITVDSNQPQHF. The variable domain in full, completed from reference TRBV19 and TRBJ1-5, reads DGGITQSPKYLFRKEGQNVTLSCEQNLNHDAMYWYRQDPGQGLRLIYYSQIVNDFQKGDIAEGYSVSREKKESFPLTVTSAQKNPTAFYLCASSITVDSNQPQHFGDGTRLSIL.

The J gene is TRBJ2-1, the V gene TRBV9; 7 bases map to TRBD2. The germline CDR1 and CDR2 sequences are SGDLS and YYNGEE. Losses at the gene ends were 4 bases for V and 0 bases for J; bases not matched to a gene: 4. CDR3 size: 15 residues. The CDR3 sequence is CASSLSGDSYNEQFF. Written as DNA, the CDR3 is TGTGCCAGCAGCCTGAGCGGGGACTCCTACAATGAGCAGTTCTTC.

V usage is TRBV7-6 and J usage is TRBJ2-7; weak D call: TRBD1 (6 bases). The CDR3 length is 15 residues. V was shortened by 5 bases and J by 3 bases, with 17 bases between the two germline ends. Germline lookup yields CDR1 SGHVS and CDR2 FNYEAQ. In DNA, the CDR3 is TGTGCCAGCAGCCCCCCCCGGGACAAAGGCTACGAGCAGTACTTC. This gives the protein CASSPPRDKGYEQYF.